This entry lists 17 T cell receptor beta chains sequenced from one sample in a study of shared clonotypes between healthy human individuals. Some clones are missing from TCRdb's copy, which holds only in-frame ones; the method was immunoSEQ multiplex PCR. The sample has roughly 720,000 clones, 90% seen once. Sequencing used memory CD8+ T cells from PBMCs. The subset was: CD45RO+ cells pooled with CCR7-negative TemRA cells. These receptors originate from a man between 18 and 29 years old in good health. Some clones in this sample may be carry-over from other donors' samples.

The V gene is TRBV27, the J gene TRBJ2-7; tentative D call: TRBD1 (6 bases). The germline gives CDR1 MNHEY, CDR2 SMNVEV (reference sequence). The CDR3 loop spans 12 amino acids. Trimming left V 5 bases short and J 5 bases short, with 10 bases between. DNA for the CDR3: TGTGCCAGCAGTACCAGGGGTAACGAGCAGTACTTC. Its protein is CASSTRGNEQYF.

The chain recombines TRBV9 with TRBJ2-3; 8 bases line up with TRBD2. The CDR3 has 15 residues. Germline CDR1 is SGDLS and CDR2 is YYNGEE. After removal of 4 bases from V and 6 bases from J, the junction contained 10 bases not matched to a gene. CDR3 protein: CASSLSGSFMDTQYF. The CDR3 nucleotides are TGTGCCAGCAGCCTCAGCGGGAGTTTTATGGATACGCAGTATTTT.

This chain uses TRBV29-1 with TRBJ2-2; D is unclear. The CDR3 is 12 residues long. The V end was cut by 2 bases, the J end by 6 bases, with 7 bases between. Germline V CDR1 and CDR2: SQVTM, ANQGSEA. The CDR3 coding sequence is TGCAGCGTTGAAATGGGGTCCGGGGAGCTGTTTTTT. This gives the protein CSVEMGSGELFF.

The J gene is TRBJ2-2, the V gene TRBV7-2; 14 bases align to TRBD2. Germline V gene sequence: CDR1 SGHTA, CDR2 FQGNSA. J lost 6 bases, V lost 2 bases, and 5 bases had no gene match. The CDR3 consists of 17 residues. CDR3 sequence (DNA): TGTGCCAGCAGCTTATCCGCGACTAGCGGGAGGGCCGGGGAGCTGTTTTTT. It yields the protein CASSLSATSGRAGELFF.

This chain uses TRBV7-9 with TRBJ1-1; D is uncertain. CDR3 length: 14 residues. The germline V gene encodes CDR1 SEHNR and CDR2 FQNEAQ (reference sequence). Trimming took off 8 bases at V and 0 bases at J, with 13 bases between the two ends. The CDR3 loop reads CASEDPVLNTEAFF. The CDR3 DNA follows: TGTGCCAGCGAGGACCCCGTCTTGAACACTGAAGCTTTCTTT.

Worth noting for this clone: The same CDR3 also results from other DNA sequences found in this sample. V gene TRBV6-5 combines with J gene TRBJ1-1; no firm D call. Trimming stripped 5 bases from V and 6 bases from J, with 7 bases between. Per the germline V gene, CDR1 is MNHEY and CDR2 is SVGAGI. This CDR3 contains 11 residues. CDR3 sequence (DNA): TGTGCCAGCAGTACTGGACCTGAAGCTTTCTTT. This codes for CASSTGPEAFF.

This rearrangement joins TRBV29-1 to TRBJ2-1, with 10 bases aligning to TRBD2. The CDR3 length is 14 residues. The V gene end was trimmed by 6 bases and the J gene end by 4 bases; junction bases not matched to a gene: 6. The V gene's germline CDR1 is SQVTM and CDR2 ANQGSEA. The DNA of the CDR3 is TGCAGCGTGGACGGACTAGCGGTTTACAATGAGCAGTTCTTC. Translation gives CSVDGLAVYNEQFF.

The chain couples TRBV9 to TRBJ2-3; the D is unclear. Germline V gene data show CDR1 as SGDLS and CDR2 as YYNGEE. CDR3 length equals 14 residues. Trimming cost V 4 bases and J 2 bases, with 11 bases left between them. The CDR3 spells CASSSGPSTDTQYF. The CDR3 bases are TGTGCCAGCAGCTCAGGACCCTCCACAGATACGCAGTATTTT.

The gene calls are TRBV5-1 and TRBJ1-1, with 8 bases fitting TRBD1. V was clipped by 0 bases and J by 1 base; unmatched bases: 8. The germline V gene encodes CDR1 SGHRS and CDR2 YFSETQ. The CDR3 spans 17 residues. The DNA of the CDR3 is TGCGCCAGCAGCTTGGGGTTCGCACAGGGGGGGAACACTGAAGCTTTCTTT. Its protein product is CASSLGFAQGGNTEAFF. Based on the CDR3 plus reference TRBV5-1 and TRBJ1-1, the full variable domain is KAGVTQTPRYLIKTRGQQVTLSCSPISGHRSVSWYQQTPGQGLQFLFEYFSETQRNKGNFPGRFSGRQFSNSRSEMNVSTLELGDSALYLCASSLGFAQGGNTEAFFGQGTRLTVV.

The sample holds a few counts of this clone. The rearrangement joins TRBV27 to TRBJ2-7, with 9 bases lining up with TRBD2. Trimming at V came to 4 bases and at J to 5 bases, leaving 6 bases not matched to a gene. Germline CDR1 is MNHEY and CDR2 is SMNVEV (reference sequence). The length of the CDR3 is 14 residues. The CDR3 coding sequence is TGTGCCAGCAGTTCACTGGGACTAGCCCACGAGCAGTACTTC. Protein: CASSSLGLAHEQYF.

For this clone: The sample contains more than one DNA sequence encoding this CDR3. V usage is TRBV4-3 and J usage is TRBJ2-7, with D tentatively TRBD2 (6 bases). There are 14 residues in the CDR3. Germline V lookup: CDR1 LGHNA, CDR2 YSLEER. V was shortened by 4 bases and J by 3 bases, with 13 bases between the two germline ends. CDR3 DNA sequence: TGCGCCAGCAGCCCTGGCACCGGGAGCTACGAGCAGTACTTC. Amino acid sequence: CASSPGTGSYEQYF.

This clone has more than one count but fewer than ten. The sample carries other DNA sequences with the same CDR3. The chain joins TRBV7-9 to TRBJ1-2, with D unresolved. Germline values: CDR1 SEHNR, CDR2 FQNEAQ (reference sequence). Trimming left V 1 base short and J 0 bases short, with 3 bases between. CDR3 length: 13 residues. The CDR3 nucleotides are TGTGCCAGCAGCTTAGGTCCTAACTATGGCTACACCTTC. Its protein product is CASSLGPNYGYTF.

The V gene is TRBV6-6, the J gene TRBJ1-3; D uncertain. Germline lookup yields CDR1 MNHNY and CDR2 SVGAGI (reference sequence). The CDR3 extends over 15 amino acids. V lost 6 bases to trimming and J lost 3 bases, with 15 bases between them. CDR3 DNA sequence: TGTGCCAGCAGCTCCGGGGAGGACGATGGAAACACCATATATTTT. Its protein is CASSSGEDDGNTIYF.

This chain connects TRBV13 to TRBJ2-7; TRBD2 matches 7 bases. CDR1 is PRHDT, CDR2 FYEKMQ, per germline (reference sequence). Trimming cost V 5 bases and J 2 bases; bases outside gene matches: 6. The CDR3 length is 14 residues. The CDR3 loop reads CASSLGLETYEQYF. CDR3 bases: TGTGCCAGCAGCCTCGGACTAGAAACCTACGAGCAGTACTTC.

V is TRBV27 and J is TRBJ2-3; 12 nucleotides line up with TRBD2. J lost 2 bases, V lost 2 bases, and 8 bases had no gene match. This CDR3 is built from 18 residues. CDR1 is MNHEY and CDR2 is SMNVEV in the germline V gene (reference sequence). CDR3 protein: CASSLIPRTSGTTDTQYF. Written as DNA, the CDR3 is TGTGCCAGCAGTTTAATTCCCCGGACTAGCGGGACCACAGATACGCAGTATTTT.

The V call is TRBV18, the J call TRBJ1-4; no clear D gene. Between the trimmed V and J ends, which lost 3 bases and 6 bases, there was a span of 11 bases. There are 14 residues in the CDR3. Per the germline V gene, CDR1 is KGHSH and CDR2 is LQKENI. The CDR3 sequence: CASSPARDYEKLFF. In nucleotides, the CDR3 is TGTGCCAGCTCACCGGCCAGAGATTATGAAAAACTGTTTTTT.

This clone was counted a single time. V and J are TRBV7-9 and TRBJ2-5; possibly TRBD1 for D (6 bases). The J call may be incorrect, as the DNA end agrees better with TRBJ2-7. The CDR3 covers 15 residues. Germline CDR1 is SEHNR and CDR2 is FQNEAQ (reference sequence). The CDR3 DNA reads as TGTGCCAGCAGCTTAGCGAGGACAGCATCCTACGAGCAGTACTTC. It codes for CASSLARTASYEQYF.